Listed here is a single T cell receptor (beta chain). These data belong to a study of blood T cell repertoires in COVID-19. Trimming cost V 4 bases and J 1 base; bases outside gene matches: 8. The CDR3 has 16 amino acids. CDR1 is WNHNN and CDR2 is SYGVQD in the germline V gene (reference sequence). The assay was immunoSEQ multiplex PCR, and TCRdb's table has in-frame clones only and misses some. This table has 150,000 to 200,000 clones, roughly 80% appearing once. The chain is built from TRBV10-1 and TRBJ2-3, with 7 bases that match TRBD2. The origin of this receptor is a woman aged 25 to 39 with acute or convalescent COVID-19. Sequencing input: peripheral blood. CDR3: CASSGGTTSRTDTQYF. As DNA, the CDR3 is TGCGCCAGCAGTGGGGGGACTACCTCCCGCACAGATACGCAGTATTTT.